The T cell receptor beta chain described here comes from a study of blood T cell repertoires in COVID-19. In the source study's methods: Researchers report that nucleated cell counts were estimated from reference gene primer amplification. This table comes from immunoSEQ multiplex PCR, and its TCRdb copy is limited to in-frame clones, with some not included. V, J and clone size are taken as reported in that table, and D and trimming were inferred from the DNA itself. The repertoire consists of around 180,000 clones, with around three quarters occurring once and the leading ten covering approximately 15%. V was clipped by 4 bases and J by 3 bases; unmatched bases: 5. There are 14 residues in the CDR3. Germline CDR1 and CDR2: SGHTA and FQGNSA.

This sequence joins TRBV7-2 and TRBJ1-1, with TRBD1 matching over 7 bases. The sequenced sample was peripheral blood. The receptor was derived from a man aged 60-69 years with active or convalescent COVID-19. In DNA form, the CDR3 reads TGTGCCAGCAGCTCACAGGGGTATGACACTGAAGCTTTCTTT. Translation: CASSSQGYDTEAFF.